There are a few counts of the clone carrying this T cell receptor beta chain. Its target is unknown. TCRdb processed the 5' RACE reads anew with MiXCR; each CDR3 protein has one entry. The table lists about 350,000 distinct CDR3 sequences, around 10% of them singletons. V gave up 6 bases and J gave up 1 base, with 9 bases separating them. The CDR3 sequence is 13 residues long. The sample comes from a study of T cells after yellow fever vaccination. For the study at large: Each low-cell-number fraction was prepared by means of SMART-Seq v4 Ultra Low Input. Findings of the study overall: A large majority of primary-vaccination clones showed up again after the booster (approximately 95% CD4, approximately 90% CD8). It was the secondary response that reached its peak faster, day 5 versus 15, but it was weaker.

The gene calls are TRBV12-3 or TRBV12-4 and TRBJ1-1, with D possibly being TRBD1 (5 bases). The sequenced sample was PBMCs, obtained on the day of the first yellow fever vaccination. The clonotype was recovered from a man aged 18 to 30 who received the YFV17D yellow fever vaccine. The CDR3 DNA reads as TGTGCCAGCAGCTCCAGGGAGAACACTGAAGCTTTCTTT. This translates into CASSSRENTEAFF.